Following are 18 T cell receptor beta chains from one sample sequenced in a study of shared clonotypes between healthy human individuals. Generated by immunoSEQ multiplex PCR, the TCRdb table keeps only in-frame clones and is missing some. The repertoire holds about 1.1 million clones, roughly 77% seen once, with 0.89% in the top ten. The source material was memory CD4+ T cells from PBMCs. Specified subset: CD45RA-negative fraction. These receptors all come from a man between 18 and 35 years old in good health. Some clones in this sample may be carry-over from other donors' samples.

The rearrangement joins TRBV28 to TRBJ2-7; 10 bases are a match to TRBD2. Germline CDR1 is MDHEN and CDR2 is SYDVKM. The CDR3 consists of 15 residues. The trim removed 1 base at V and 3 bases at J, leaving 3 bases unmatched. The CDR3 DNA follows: TGTGCCAGCAGTTTATATAGCGGGAGGTTCTACGAGCAGTACTTC. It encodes CASSLYSGRFYEQYF. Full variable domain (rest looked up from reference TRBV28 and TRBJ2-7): DVKVTQSSRYLVKRTGEKVFLECVQDMDHENMFWYRQDPGLGLRLIYFSYDVKMKEKGDIPEGYSVSREKKERFSLILESASTNQTSMYLCASSLYSGRFYEQYFGPGTRLTVT.

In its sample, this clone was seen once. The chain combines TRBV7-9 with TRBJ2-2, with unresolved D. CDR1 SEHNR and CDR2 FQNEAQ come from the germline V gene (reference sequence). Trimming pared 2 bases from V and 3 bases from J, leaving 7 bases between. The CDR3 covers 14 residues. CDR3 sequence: CASSLSVYTGELFF. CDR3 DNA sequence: TGTGCCAGCAGCTTATCAGTTTACACCGGGGAGCTGTTTTTT. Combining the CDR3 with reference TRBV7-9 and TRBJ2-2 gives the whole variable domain DTGVSQNPRHKITKRGQNVTFRCDPISEHNRLYWYRQTLGQGPEFLTYFQNEAQLEKSRLLSDRFSAERPKGSFSTLEIQRTEQGDSAMYLCASSLSVYTGELFFGEGSRLTVL.

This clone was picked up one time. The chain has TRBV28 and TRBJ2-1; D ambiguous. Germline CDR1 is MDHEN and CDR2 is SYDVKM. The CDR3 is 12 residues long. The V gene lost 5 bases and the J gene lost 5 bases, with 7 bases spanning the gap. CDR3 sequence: CASSRVNNEQFF. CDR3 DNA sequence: TGTGCCAGCAGTCGTGTTAACAATGAGCAGTTCTTC.

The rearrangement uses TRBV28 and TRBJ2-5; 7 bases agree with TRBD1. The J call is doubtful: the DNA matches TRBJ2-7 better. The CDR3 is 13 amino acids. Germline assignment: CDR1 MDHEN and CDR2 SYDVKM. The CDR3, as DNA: TGTGCCAGCGGCCGACAGGGACCCTACGAGCAGTACTTC. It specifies CASGRQGPYEQYF.

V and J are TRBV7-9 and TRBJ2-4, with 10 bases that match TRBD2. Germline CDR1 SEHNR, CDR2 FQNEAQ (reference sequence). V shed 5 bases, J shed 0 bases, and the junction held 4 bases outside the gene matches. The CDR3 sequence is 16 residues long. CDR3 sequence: CASSPGLAVAKNIQYF. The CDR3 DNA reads TGTGCCAGCAGCCCCGGACTAGCGGTAGCCAAAAACATTCAGTACTTC.

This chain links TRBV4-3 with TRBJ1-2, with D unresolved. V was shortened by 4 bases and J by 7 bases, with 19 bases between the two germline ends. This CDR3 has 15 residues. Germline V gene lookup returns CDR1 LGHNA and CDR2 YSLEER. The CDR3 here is CASSPRPNGPLGYTF. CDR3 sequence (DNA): TGCGCCAGCAGCCCTAGGCCCAATGGTCCCCTTGGCTACACCTTC.

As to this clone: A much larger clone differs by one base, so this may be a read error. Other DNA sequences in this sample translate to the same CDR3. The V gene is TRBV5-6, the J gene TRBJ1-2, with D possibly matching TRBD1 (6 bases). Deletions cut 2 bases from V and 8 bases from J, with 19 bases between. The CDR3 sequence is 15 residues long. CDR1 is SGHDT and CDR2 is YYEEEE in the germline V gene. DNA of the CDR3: TGTGCCAGCAGCTTAAATATTGGTACAGGGAGCGGCTACACCTTC. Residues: CASSLNIGTGSGYTF.

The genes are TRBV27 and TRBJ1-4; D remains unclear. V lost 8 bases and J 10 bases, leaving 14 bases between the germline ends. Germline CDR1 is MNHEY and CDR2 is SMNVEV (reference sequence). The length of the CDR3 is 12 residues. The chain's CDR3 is CASGSPEGKLFF. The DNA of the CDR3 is TGTGCCAGCGGGTCGCCGGAAGGAAAACTGTTTTTT. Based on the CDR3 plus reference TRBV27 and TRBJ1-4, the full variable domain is EAQVTQNPRYLITVTGKKLTVTCSQNMNHEYMSWYRQDPGLGLRQIYYSMNVEVTDKGDVPEGYKVSRKEKRNFPLILESPSPNQTSLYFCASGSPEGKLFFGSGTQLSVL.

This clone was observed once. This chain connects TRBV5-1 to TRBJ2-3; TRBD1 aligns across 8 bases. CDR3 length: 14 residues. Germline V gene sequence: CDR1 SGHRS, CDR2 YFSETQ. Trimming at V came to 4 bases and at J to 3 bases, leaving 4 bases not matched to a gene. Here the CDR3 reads CASSPQGATDTQYF. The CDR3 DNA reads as TGCGCCAGCAGCCCCCAGGGGGCTACAGATACGCAGTATTTT.

The CDR3 loop is CASSLGVAGSTDTQYF. CDR3 nucleotide sequence: TGCGCCAGCAGCTTGGGGGTAGCGGGAAGTACGGATACGCAGTATTTT. The V gene is TRBV5-1, the J gene TRBJ2-3, with 8 bases matching TRBD2. The CDR3 totals 16 residues. The J segment lost 6 bases and the V segment lost 0 bases, leaving 9 bases of the junction unmatched. The germline V gene encodes CDR1 SGHRS and CDR2 YFSETQ. Combining the CDR3 with reference TRBV5-1 and TRBJ2-3 gives the whole variable domain KAGVTQTPRYLIKTRGQQVTLSCSPISGHRSVSWYQQTPGQGLQFLFEYFSETQRNKGNFPGRFSGRQFSNSRSEMNVSTLELGDSALYLCASSLGVAGSTDTQYFGPGTRLTVL.

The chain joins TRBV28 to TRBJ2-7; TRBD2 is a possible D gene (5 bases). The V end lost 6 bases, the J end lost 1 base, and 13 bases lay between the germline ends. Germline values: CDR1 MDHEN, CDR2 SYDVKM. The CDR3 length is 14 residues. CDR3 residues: CASSTPRGSYEQYF. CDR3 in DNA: TGTGCCAGCAGCACCCCCCGGGGTTCCTACGAGCAGTACTTC.

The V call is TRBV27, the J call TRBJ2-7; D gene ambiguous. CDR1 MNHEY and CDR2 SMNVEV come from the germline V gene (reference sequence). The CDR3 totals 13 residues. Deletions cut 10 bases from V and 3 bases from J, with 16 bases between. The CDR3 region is CATRHDSLYEQYF. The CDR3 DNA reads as TGTGCCACCCGACACGACTCCCTCTACGAGCAGTACTTC.

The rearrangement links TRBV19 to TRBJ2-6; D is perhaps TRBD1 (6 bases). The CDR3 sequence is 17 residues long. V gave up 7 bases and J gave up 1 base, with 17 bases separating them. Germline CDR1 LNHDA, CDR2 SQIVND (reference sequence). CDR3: CASIQGRIGSGANVLTF. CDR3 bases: TGTGCCAGTATTCAGGGGCGAATCGGTTCTGGGGCCAACGTCCTGACTTTC.

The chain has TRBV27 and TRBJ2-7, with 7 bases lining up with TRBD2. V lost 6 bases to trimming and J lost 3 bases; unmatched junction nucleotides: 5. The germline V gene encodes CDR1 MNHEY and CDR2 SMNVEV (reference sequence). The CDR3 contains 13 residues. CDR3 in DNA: TGTGCCAGCAGAACTCCGGGGGGCTACGAGCAGTACTTC. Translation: CASRTPGGYEQYF.

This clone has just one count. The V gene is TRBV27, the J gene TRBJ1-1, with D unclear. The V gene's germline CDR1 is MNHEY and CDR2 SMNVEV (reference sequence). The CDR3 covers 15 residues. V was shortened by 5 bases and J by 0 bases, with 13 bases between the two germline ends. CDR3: CASSPPRTVNTEAFF. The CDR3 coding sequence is TGTGCCAGCAGTCCTCCTAGGACGGTGAACACTGAAGCTTTCTTT.

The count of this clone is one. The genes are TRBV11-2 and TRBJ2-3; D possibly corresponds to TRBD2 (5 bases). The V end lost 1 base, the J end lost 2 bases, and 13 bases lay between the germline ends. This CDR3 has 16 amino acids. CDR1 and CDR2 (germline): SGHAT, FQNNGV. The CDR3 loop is CASSLVGPRVTDTQYF. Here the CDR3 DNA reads TGTGCCAGCAGCTTAGTCGGGCCGAGGGTCACAGATACGCAGTATTTT.

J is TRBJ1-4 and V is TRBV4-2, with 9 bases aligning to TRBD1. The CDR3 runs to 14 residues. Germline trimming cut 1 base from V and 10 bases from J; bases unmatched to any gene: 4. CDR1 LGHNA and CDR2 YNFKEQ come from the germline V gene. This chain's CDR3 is CASSQADRGAKLFF. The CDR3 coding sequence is TGTGCCAGCAGCCAAGCCGACAGGGGGGCAAAACTGTTTTTT.

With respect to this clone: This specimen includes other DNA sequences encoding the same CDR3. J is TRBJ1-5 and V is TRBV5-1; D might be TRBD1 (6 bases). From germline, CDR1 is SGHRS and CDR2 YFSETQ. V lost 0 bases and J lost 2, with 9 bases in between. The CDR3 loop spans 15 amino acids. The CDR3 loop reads CASSLEGDRNQPQHF. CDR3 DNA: TGCGCCAGCAGCTTGGAGGGGGATCGCAATCAGCCCCAGCATTTT.